The source of this TCR beta chain is a study of CD8 T cells in Susac syndrome. RNA in amounts of roughly 0.5 to 1 ug was reverse transcribed with random hexamers. An immunoSEQ multiplex PCR amplified TCR beta CDR3 over 54 Vbeta and 13 Jbeta. Each CDR3 protein gets one entry after TCRdb re-called the immunoSEQ multiplex PCR reads with MiXCR. The table has 150,000 to 200,000 distinct CDR3 sequences, approximately 93% seen once; the top ten hold roughly 0.097%. Sequencing of TCR beta was carried out in blood CD8+ and CD4+ T cells. TEMRA cells underwent FACS enrichment and CD8+ and CD4+ T cells underwent negative isolation. This CDR3 has 17 residues. Trimming stripped 2 bases from V and 4 bases from J, with 21 bases between. Looked up from germline, CDR1 is LNHNV and CDR2 is YYDKDF (reference sequence).

This chain uses TRBV15 with TRBJ2-7, with D maybe TRBD1 (5 bases). The sequence derives from a human donor with multiple sclerosis. What was sequenced was CD4+ T cells from PBMCs. CDR3 sequence (DNA): TGTGCCACCAGCAGATTGTTTCCGCCGCAGGGCCGGTACGAGCAGTACTTC. Residues: CATSRLFPPQGRYEQYF.